A selection of T cell receptor beta chains follows, all from one sample in a study of T cell responses to AZD1222 COVID-19 vaccine. Clones were sequenced by immunoSEQ multiplex PCR, and TCRdb holds only the in-frame ones, with some missing. The sample gives 100,000 to 120,000 clones, 80% to 90% of which show up once; over 12% is in the top ten. Sequenced here: peripheral blood, sampled 28 days after the second AZD1222 dose. These receptor sequences come from an adult who received the AZD1222 COVID-19 vaccine. Each CDR3 is given with its conserved first and last residue. The D gene is left open where the match is weak. Rows give clone size only sometimes, using once, few, many, or a class for an expanded clone.

v_call: TRBV4-1; clone_size: .; d_call: .; j_call: TRBJ1-4; cdr3_aa: CASSQEQLREKLFF; cdr3_nt: TGCGCCAGCAGCCAAGAACAGCTCCGGGAAAAACTGTTTTTT
v_call: TRBV29-1; clone_size: many; d_call: .; j_call: TRBJ2-3; cdr3_aa: CSVGRREYGTDTQYF; cdr3_nt: TGCAGCGTGGGTCGTCGGGAATACGGCACAGATACGCAGTATTTT
v_call: TRBV19; clone_size: few; d_call: .; j_call: TRBJ2-7; cdr3_aa: CASNQGAGIYEQYF; cdr3_nt: TGTGCCAGTAATCAGGGAGCAGGAATCTACGAGCAGTACTTC
v_call: TRBV29-1; clone_size: .; d_call: TRBD2; j_call: TRBJ2-3; cdr3_aa: CSVEGTSGRPGDTQYF; cdr3_nt: TGCAGCGTTGAGGGGACTAGCGGGAGGCCAGGGGATACGCAGTATTTT
v_call: TRBV7-2; clone_size: .; d_call: TRBD1; j_call: TRBJ1-6; cdr3_aa: CASSTGQGWDSPLHF; cdr3_nt: TGTGCCAGCAGCACGGGACAGGGTTGGGATTCACCCCTCCACTTT
v_call: TRBV19; clone_size: .; d_call: TRBD1; j_call: TRBJ1-4; cdr3_aa: CASSRTGSNEKLFF; cdr3_nt: TGTGCCAGTAGCCGGACAGGGTCTAATGAAAAACTGTTTTTT
v_call: TRBV6-1; clone_size: .; d_call: .; j_call: TRBJ2-7; cdr3_aa: CASSDLRGSYEQYF; cdr3_nt: TGTGCCAGCAGTGATCTGAGGGGAAGCTACGAGCAGTACTTC
v_call: TRBV6-4; clone_size: .; d_call: TRBD1; j_call: TRBJ2-7; cdr3_aa: CASSETGQGTKRYF; cdr3_nt: TGTGCCAGCAGTGAAACAGGACAGGGGACCAAACGGTACTTC
v_call: TRBV9; clone_size: .; d_call: .; j_call: TRBJ2-2; cdr3_aa: CASSVSVTRLDTGELFF; cdr3_nt: TGTGCCAGCAGCGTTTCTGTGACTAGGCTTGACACCGGGGAGCTGTTTTTT
v_call: TRBV10-3; clone_size: .; d_call: TRBD1; j_call: TRBJ1-4; cdr3_aa: CAISSTGDAGEKLFF; cdr3_nt: TGTGCCATCAGTTCCACAGGGGATGCGGGTGAAAAACTGTTTTTT
v_call: TRBV7-9; clone_size: .; d_call: .; j_call: TRBJ2-5; cdr3_aa: CASSRDRNFRTQYF; cdr3_nt: TGTGCCAGCAGCCGCGACAGGAACTTTCGTACCCAGTACTTC
v_call: TRBV7-2; clone_size: .; d_call: TRBD1; j_call: TRBJ1-5; cdr3_aa: CASSSSGQGGQPQHF; cdr3_nt: TGTGCCAGCAGCTCCAGCGGGCAGGGGGGACAGCCCCAGCATTTT
v_call: TRBV3-1/TRBV3-2; clone_size: once; d_call: .; j_call: TRBJ1-1; cdr3_aa: CASSPTLGRKYLF; cdr3_nt: TGTGCCAGCAGCCCTACCCTGGGACGGAAATATCTCTTT
v_call: TRBV27; clone_size: .; d_call: .; j_call: TRBJ2-3; cdr3_aa: CASSLSPGSQRADTQYF; cdr3_nt: TGTGCCAGCAGTTTATCACCTGGGAGCCAAAGAGCAGATACGCAGTATTTT
v_call: TRBV27; clone_size: .; d_call: TRBD1; j_call: TRBJ1-1; cdr3_aa: CASGRQGELNTEAFF; cdr3_nt: TGTGCCAGCGGACGACAGGGGGAACTTAACACTGAAGCTTTCTTT
v_call: TRBV5-6; clone_size: .; d_call: TRBD1; j_call: TRBJ1-4; cdr3_aa: CASSLLTGTGGEKLFF; cdr3_nt: TGTGCCAGCAGCTTATTAACCGGGACAGGGGGCGAAAAACTGTTTTTT
v_call: TRBV14; clone_size: .; d_call: .; j_call: TRBJ2-4; cdr3_aa: CASSARLGYIQYF; cdr3_nt: TGTGCCAGCAGCGCGAGACTAGGATACATTCAGTACTTC
v_call: TRBV28; clone_size: .; d_call: .; j_call: TRBJ1-3; cdr3_aa: CASRSSPGQHSGNTIYF; cdr3_nt: TGTGCCAGCAGGTCCTCTCCGGGACAACACTCTGGAAACACCATATATTTT
v_call: TRBV2; clone_size: .; d_call: TRBD1; j_call: TRBJ2-3; cdr3_aa: CASSSNRGDTQYF; cdr3_nt: TGTGCCAGCAGTTCGAACAGGGGAGATACGCAGTATTTT
v_call: TRBV28; clone_size: .; d_call: .; j_call: TRBJ2-5; cdr3_aa: CASSLSRLVDLKGAQYF; cdr3_nt: TGTGCCAGCAGTTTATCCCGACTAGTGGATCTAAAGGGGGCCCAGTACTTC
v_call: TRBV4-1; clone_size: .; d_call: .; j_call: TRBJ1-4; cdr3_aa: CASSQLFEIFNEKLFF; cdr3_nt: TGCGCCAGCAGCCAGCTCTTCGAGATTTTTAATGAAAAACTGTTTTTT
v_call: TRBV7-6; clone_size: .; d_call: TRBD2; j_call: TRBJ2-7; cdr3_aa: CASSLGAAGSSYEQYF; cdr3_nt: TGTGCCAGCAGCTTAGGAGCAGCGGGGAGCTCCTACGAGCAGTACTTC
v_call: TRBV30; clone_size: once; d_call: TRBD1; j_call: TRBJ1-1; cdr3_aa: CAWWDRSMNTEAFF; cdr3_nt: TGTGCCTGGTGGGACAGGAGCATGAACACTGAAGCTTTCTTT
v_call: TRBV7-3; clone_size: .; d_call: TRBD1; j_call: TRBJ1-1; cdr3_aa: CASSSQGARHTEAFF; cdr3_nt: TGTGCCAGCAGCTCGCAGGGGGCGCGACACACTGAAGCTTTCTTT
v_call: TRBV11-1; clone_size: .; d_call: .; j_call: TRBJ1-1; cdr3_aa: CASSTTTSGTEAFF; cdr3_nt: TGTGCCAGCAGCACTACGACCTCGGGCACTGAAGCTTTCTTT
v_call: TRBV11-2; clone_size: .; d_call: .; j_call: TRBJ1-1; cdr3_aa: CASSGGLLGTEAFF; cdr3_nt: TGTGCCAGCAGCGGGGGCCTCTTAGGGACTGAAGCTTTCTTT
v_call: TRBV10-2; clone_size: .; d_call: TRBD2; j_call: TRBJ2-7; cdr3_aa: CASSLPQTSRGEQYF; cdr3_nt: TGCGCCAGCTCTCTCCCACAGACTAGCCGCGGCGAGCAGTACTTC
v_call: TRBV4-2; clone_size: few; d_call: .; j_call: TRBJ1-1; cdr3_aa: CASSSLLGRGTEAFF; cdr3_nt: TGTGCCAGCAGCTCCCTGCTTGGGCGAGGGACTGAAGCTTTCTTT
v_call: TRBV6-4; clone_size: .; d_call: .; j_call: TRBJ1-6; cdr3_aa: CASIPGRLPSPLHF; cdr3_nt: TGTGCCAGCATCCCAGGGAGGTTACCTTCACCCCTCCACTTT
v_call: TRBV5-1; clone_size: .; d_call: .; j_call: TRBJ2-3; cdr3_aa: CASSLNVDTQYF; cdr3_nt: TGCGCCAGCAGCTTGAATGTAGATACGCAGTATTTT
v_call: TRBV6-1; clone_size: .; d_call: TRBD1; j_call: TRBJ2-1; cdr3_aa: CASSEAWTGLYNEQFF; cdr3_nt: TGTGCCAGCAGTGAAGCTTGGACAGGCCTTTACAATGAGCAGTTCTTC
v_call: TRBV7-9; clone_size: .; d_call: .; j_call: TRBJ1-4; cdr3_aa: CASRDRRATNEKLFF; cdr3_nt: TGTGCCAGCAGGGACCGCAGGGCAACTAATGAAAAACTGTTTTTT
v_call: TRBV3-1/TRBV3-2; clone_size: .; d_call: .; j_call: TRBJ1-2; cdr3_aa: CASSHDRPGYGYTF; cdr3_nt: TGTGCCAGCAGCCATGACCGTCCCGGGTATGGCTACACCTTC
v_call: TRBV12-3/TRBV12-4; clone_size: .; d_call: .; j_call: TRBJ2-7; cdr3_aa: CASSFRHGEEQYF; cdr3_nt: TGTGCCAGCAGTTTCCGACATGGGGAGGAGCAGTACTTC
v_call: TRBV29-1; clone_size: .; d_call: .; j_call: TRBJ1-1; cdr3_aa: CSAAGARDAEAFF; cdr3_nt: TGCAGCGCCGCCGGGGCAAGGGACGCTGAAGCTTTCTTT
v_call: TRBV28; clone_size: .; d_call: TRBD1; j_call: TRBJ1-1; cdr3_aa: CASSTGQGDTEAFF; cdr3_nt: TGTGCCAGCAGTACAGGACAGGGGGACACTGAAGCTTTCTTT
v_call: TRBV7-9; clone_size: .; d_call: TRBD2; j_call: TRBJ2-7; cdr3_aa: CASSSRGGTYEQYF; cdr3_nt: TGTGCCAGCAGCTCCCGCGGGGGAACCTACGAGCAGTACTTC
v_call: TRBV29-1; clone_size: .; d_call: TRBD2; j_call: TRBJ2-7; cdr3_aa: CSVVTSGSREQYF; cdr3_nt: TGCAGCGTTGTCACTAGCGGGAGTCGGGAGCAGTACTTC
v_call: TRBV7-9; clone_size: .; d_call: TRBD2; j_call: TRBJ2-3; cdr3_aa: CASSLTSGVRDTQYF; cdr3_nt: TGTGCCAGCAGCCTGACTAGCGGGGTTCGTGATACGCAGTATTTT
v_call: TRBV29-1; clone_size: .; d_call: .; j_call: TRBJ2-7; cdr3_aa: CSVVRNEQYF; cdr3_nt: TGCAGCGTTGTTCGCAACGAGCAGTACTTC
v_call: TRBV2; clone_size: few; d_call: TRBD1; j_call: TRBJ2-3; cdr3_aa: CASSFDRGRATDTQYF; cdr3_nt: TGTGCCAGCAGTTTTGACAGGGGACGGGCCACAGATACGCAGTATTTT